The clone carrying this TCR beta chain was seen at least ten times. Its target is not known. The CDR3 consists of 16 residues. The germline gives CDR1 MDHEN, CDR2 SYDVKM. V lost 5 bases, J lost 0 bases, and 14 bases lay in between. These data come from a study of CD8 T cells in ankylosing spondylitis. MiXCR, run by TCRdb on the 5' RACE reads, gives a single entry per CDR3 protein. The sample records 250,000 to 350,000 distinct CDR3 sequences, around 7.6% being singletons. Overall study findings and caveats: Blood from ankylosing spondylitis patients appeared to carry a characteristic roughly eight-variant TCR beta motif.

The chain recombines TRBV28 with TRBJ1-5, with D tentatively TRBD1 (5 bases). The source material was blood, either unsorted or a sorted T cell fraction (not recorded which). The source of this sequence is a male donor with ankylosing spondylitis. The DNA for the CDR3 is TGTGCCAGCAGTGGGGACGGGACGTATAGCAATCAGCCCCAGCATTTT. It yields the protein CASSGDGTYSNQPQHF.